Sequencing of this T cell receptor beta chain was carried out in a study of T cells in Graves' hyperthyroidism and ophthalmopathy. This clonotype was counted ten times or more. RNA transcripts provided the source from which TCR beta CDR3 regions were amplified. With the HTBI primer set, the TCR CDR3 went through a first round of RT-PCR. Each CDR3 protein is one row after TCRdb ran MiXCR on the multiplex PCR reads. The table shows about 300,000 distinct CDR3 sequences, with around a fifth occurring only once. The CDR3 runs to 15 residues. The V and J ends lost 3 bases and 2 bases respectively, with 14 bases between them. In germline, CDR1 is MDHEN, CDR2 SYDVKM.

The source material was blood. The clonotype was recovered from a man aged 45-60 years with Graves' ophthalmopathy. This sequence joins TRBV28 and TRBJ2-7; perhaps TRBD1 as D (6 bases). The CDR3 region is CASSFVQGRTYEQYF. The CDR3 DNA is TGTGCCAGCAGTTTTGTCCAGGGGCGTACCTACGAGCAGTACTTC.